This TCR beta chain was observed in a study of blood T cell repertoires in COVID-19. Study-wide context: PBMCs, B-cell-depleted T cells, or T cells were the source of the cDNA or gDNA that made up the material.

Authors' methods: Reference gene primers were amplified, and this amplification served to estimate nucleated cell counts. Clones were read by immunoSEQ multiplex PCR, and TCRdb kept only the in-frame ones, dropping some. V and J calls and clone size are as listed in that table; D and trimming were resolved from the DNA. Here the sample spans under 200,000 clones, 88% being singletons. CDR3 length: 13 residues. The V gene's germline CDR1 is LNHDA and CDR2 SQIVND (reference sequence). The V end was cut by 4 bases, the J end by 8 bases, with 14 bases between. Sample: peripheral blood. This sequence was found in a man between 18 and 29 years old with active or convalescent COVID-19. The chain uses TRBV19 and TRBJ1-2, with TRBD1 as a possible D gene (5 bases). DNA for the CDR3: TGTGCCAGTAGTAGCGAAGGGGTTGGAGGCTACACCTTC. Translating it yields CASSSEGVGGYTF.